This T cell receptor beta chain was sequenced in a study of cytomegalovirus exposure and HLA in healthy donors. Turning to the study itself: HLA-typed donors were the source of approximately 85 million unique TCRs, which an early data release held.

Donors in the study were healthy people who gave bone marrow. The germline V gene encodes CDR1 SGHRS and CDR2 YFSETQ. The CDR3 totals 15 residues. Trimming took off 2 bases at V and 4 bases at J, with 15 bases between the two ends. Regarding the study as a whole: Listed as cytomegalovirus-associated were 150 to 200 TCR beta chains. Earlier analysis found most TCR beta V segments productive about 90% or about 30% of the time.

Of note for this clone: Its antigen is unknown.

Amplification used 60 Vbeta primers and 13 Jbeta primers. Sequencing was performed with immunoSEQ multiplex PCR; in TCRdb, only in-frame clones are kept and a portion is missing. The sample lists around 98,000 clones; about four fifths were seen once. The specimen was PBMCs. The clonotype originates from a woman in her thirties or forties in good health and CMV-seronegative. The V gene is TRBV5-1, the J gene TRBJ1-1; tentative D call: TRBD1 (6 bases). CDR3 in DNA: TGCGCCAGCAGCTTAGGGGGACATAAAGGCACTGAAGCTTTCTTT. It is translated as CASSLGGHKGTEAFF.